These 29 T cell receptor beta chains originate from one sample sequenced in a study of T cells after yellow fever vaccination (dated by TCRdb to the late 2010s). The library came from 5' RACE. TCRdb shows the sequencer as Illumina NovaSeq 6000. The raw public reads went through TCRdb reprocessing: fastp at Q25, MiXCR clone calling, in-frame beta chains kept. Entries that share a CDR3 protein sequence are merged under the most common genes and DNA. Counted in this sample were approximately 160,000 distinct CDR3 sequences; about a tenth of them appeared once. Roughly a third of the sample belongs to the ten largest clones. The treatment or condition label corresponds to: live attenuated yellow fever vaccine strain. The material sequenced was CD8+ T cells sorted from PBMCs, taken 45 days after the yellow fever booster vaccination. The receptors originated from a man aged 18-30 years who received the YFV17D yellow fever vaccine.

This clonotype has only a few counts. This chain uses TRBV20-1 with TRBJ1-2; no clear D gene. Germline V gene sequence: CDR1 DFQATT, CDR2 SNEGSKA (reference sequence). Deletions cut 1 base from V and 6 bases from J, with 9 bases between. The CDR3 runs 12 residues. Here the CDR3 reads CSARVIRDGYTF. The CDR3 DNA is TGCAGTGCTAGAGTAATAAGGGATGGCTACACCTTC.

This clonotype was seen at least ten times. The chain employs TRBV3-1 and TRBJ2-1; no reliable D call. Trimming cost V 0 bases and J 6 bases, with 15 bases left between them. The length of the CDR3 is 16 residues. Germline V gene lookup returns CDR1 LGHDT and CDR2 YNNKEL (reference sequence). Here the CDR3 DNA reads TGTGCCAGCAGCCAAGATACTTTCAATGTGGGCAATGAGCAGTTCTTC. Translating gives CASSQDTFNVGNEQFF.

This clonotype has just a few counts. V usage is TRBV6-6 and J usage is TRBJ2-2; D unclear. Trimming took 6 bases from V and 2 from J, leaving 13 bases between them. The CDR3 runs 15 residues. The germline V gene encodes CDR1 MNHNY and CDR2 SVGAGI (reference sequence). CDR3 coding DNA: TGTGCCAGCAGCCCCTTCCCGGGCAACACCGGGGAGCTGTTTTTT. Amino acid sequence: CASSPFPGNTGELFF.

DNA of the CDR3: TGCAGCGTTGAAGGCTGGACGGAGGACACTGAAGCTTTCTTT. Protein sequence: CSVEGWTEDTEAFF. The chain couples TRBV29-1 to TRBJ1-1, with D unclear. CDR1 and CDR2 (germline): SQVTM, ANQGSEA. Trimming shortened V by 1 base and J by 3 bases, and 12 bases separated the two germline ends. The CDR3 consists of 14 residues.

The CDR3 loop reads CASSPTHPSSYNSPLHF. The CDR3, as DNA: TGTGCCAGCTCACCAACCCACCCGAGCTCCTATAATTCACCCCTCCACTTT. This rearrangement joins TRBV18 to TRBJ1-6, with D uncertain. Germline CDR1 reads KGHSH; CDR2 reads LQKENI. This CDR3 has 17 residues. The V and J ends lost 2 bases and 0 bases respectively, with 11 bases between them.

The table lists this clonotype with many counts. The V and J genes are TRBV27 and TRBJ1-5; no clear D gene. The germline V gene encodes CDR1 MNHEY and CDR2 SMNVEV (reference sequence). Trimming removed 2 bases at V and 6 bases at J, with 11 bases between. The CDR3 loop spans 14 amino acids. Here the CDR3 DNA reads TGTGCCAGCAGTTTAGACGGTGCGGGTCAGCCCCAGCATTTT. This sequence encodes CASSLDGAGQPQHF.

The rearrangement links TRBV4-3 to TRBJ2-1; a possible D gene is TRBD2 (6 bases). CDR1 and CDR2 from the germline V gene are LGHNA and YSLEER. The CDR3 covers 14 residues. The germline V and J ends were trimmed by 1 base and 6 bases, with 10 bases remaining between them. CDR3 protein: CASSQVIGGNEQFF. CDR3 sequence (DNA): TGCGCCAGCAGCCAAGTGATCGGGGGCAATGAGCAGTTCTTC.

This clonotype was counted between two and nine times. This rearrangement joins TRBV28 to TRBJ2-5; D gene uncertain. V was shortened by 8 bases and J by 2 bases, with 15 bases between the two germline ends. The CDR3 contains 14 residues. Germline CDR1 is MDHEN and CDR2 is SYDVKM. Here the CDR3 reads CASALASRQETQYF. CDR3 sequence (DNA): TGTGCCAGCGCCCTCGCCAGCAGGCAAGAGACCCAGTACTTC.

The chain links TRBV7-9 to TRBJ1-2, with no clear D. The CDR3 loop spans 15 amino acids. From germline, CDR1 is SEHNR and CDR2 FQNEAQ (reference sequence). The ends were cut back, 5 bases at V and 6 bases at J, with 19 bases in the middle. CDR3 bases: TGTGCCAGCAGCCCAGTCATCGGAGATTGGGATGGCTACACCTTC. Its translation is CASSPVIGDWDGYTF.

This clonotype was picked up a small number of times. The CDR3 protein is CSVELGQGRYEQYF. In DNA, the CDR3 is TGCAGCGTTGAACTTGGACAGGGACGGTACGAGCAGTACTTC. The chain uses TRBV29-1 and TRBJ2-7; 8 positions agree with TRBD1. The germline gives CDR1 SQVTM, CDR2 ANQGSEA. The ends lost 2 bases at V and 4 bases at J; junction bases unmatched: 7. This CDR3 is built from 14 residues.

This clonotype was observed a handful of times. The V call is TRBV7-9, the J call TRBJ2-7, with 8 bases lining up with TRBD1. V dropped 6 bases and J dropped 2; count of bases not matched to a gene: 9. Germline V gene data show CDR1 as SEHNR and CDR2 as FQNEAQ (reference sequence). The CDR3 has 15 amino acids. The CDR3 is CASSPGPGQAYEQYV. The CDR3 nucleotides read TGTGCCAGCAGTCCCGGCCCGGGACAGGCCTACGAGCAGTACGTC.

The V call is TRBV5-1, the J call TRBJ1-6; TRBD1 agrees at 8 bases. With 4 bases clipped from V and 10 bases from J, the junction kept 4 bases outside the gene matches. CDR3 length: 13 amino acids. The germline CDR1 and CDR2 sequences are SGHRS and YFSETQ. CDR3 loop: CASSPYRGSPLHF. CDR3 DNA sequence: TGCGCCAGCAGCCCGTACAGGGGGTCACCCCTCCACTTT.

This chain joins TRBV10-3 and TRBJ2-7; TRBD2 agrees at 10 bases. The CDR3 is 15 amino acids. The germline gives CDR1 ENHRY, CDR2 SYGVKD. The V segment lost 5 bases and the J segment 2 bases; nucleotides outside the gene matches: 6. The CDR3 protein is CAISRTSGAAYEQYF. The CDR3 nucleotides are TGTGCCATCAGTCGCACTAGCGGGGCCGCCTACGAGCAGTACTTC.

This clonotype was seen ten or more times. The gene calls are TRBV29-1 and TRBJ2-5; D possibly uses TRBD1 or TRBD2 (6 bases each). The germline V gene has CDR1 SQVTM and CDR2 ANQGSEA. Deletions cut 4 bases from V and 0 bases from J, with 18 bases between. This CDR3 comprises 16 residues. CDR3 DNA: TGCAGCGTTGTAGGGGGGCGCCTCCCGTACCAAGAGACCCAGTACTTC. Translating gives CSVVGGRLPYQETQYF.

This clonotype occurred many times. CDR3 protein: CATSSGSTAKNIQYF. The CDR3 region has the DNA TGTGCCACCAGCAGTGGTTCCACGGCCAAAAACATTCAGTACTTC. The genes are TRBV15 and TRBJ2-4; D call uncertain. V gave up 3 bases and J gave up 1 base, with 10 bases separating them. The length of the CDR3 is 15 residues. Germline CDR1 and CDR2: LNHNV and YYDKDF (reference sequence).

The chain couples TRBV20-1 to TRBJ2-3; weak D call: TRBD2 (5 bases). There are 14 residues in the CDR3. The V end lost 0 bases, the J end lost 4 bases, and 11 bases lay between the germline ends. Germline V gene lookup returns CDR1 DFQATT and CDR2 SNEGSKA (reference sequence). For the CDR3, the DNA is TGCAGTGCTAGAGAGGCTAGCCAGGCAGATACGCAGTATTTT. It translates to CSAREASQADTQYF.

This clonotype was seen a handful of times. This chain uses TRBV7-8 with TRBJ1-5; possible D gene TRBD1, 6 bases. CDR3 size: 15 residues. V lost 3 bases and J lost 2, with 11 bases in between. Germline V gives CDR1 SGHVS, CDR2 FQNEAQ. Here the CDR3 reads CASSLRGGGNQPQHF. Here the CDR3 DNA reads TGTGCCAGCAGCTTGAGGGGGGGAGGCAATCAGCCCCAGCATTTT.

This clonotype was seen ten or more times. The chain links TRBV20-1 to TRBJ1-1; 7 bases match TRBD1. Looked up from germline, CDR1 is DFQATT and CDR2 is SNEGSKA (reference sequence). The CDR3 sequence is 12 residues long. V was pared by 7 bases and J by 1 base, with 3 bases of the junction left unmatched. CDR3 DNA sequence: TGCAGTGTTCGGACAGGGAACACTGAAGCTTTCTTT. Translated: CSVRTGNTEAFF.

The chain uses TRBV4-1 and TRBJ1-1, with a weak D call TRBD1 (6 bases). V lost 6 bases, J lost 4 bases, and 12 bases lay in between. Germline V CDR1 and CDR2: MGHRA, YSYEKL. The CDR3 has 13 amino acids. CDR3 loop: CASSEGRGTEAFF. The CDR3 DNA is TGCGCCAGCAGTGAAGGCAGGGGCACTGAAGCTTTCTTT.

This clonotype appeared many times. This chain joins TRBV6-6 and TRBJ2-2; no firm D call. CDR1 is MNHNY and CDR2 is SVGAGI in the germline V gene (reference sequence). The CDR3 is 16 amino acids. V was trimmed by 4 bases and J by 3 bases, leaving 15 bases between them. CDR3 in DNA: TGTGCCAGCAGTTTGGGATTAGTTAGGGACACCGGGGAGCTGTTTTTT. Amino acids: CASSLGLVRDTGELFF.

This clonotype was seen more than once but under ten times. The CDR3 bases are TGTGCCATCAGTGATTTCGGCTACATGAACACTGAAGCTTTCTTT. Protein product: CAISDFGYMNTEAFF. The V and J genes are TRBV10-3 and TRBJ1-1; no firm D call. CDR1 and CDR2 from the germline V gene are ENHRY and SYGVKD. This CDR3 region has 15 residues. Trimming removed 3 bases from V and 0 bases from J, with 11 bases in between.

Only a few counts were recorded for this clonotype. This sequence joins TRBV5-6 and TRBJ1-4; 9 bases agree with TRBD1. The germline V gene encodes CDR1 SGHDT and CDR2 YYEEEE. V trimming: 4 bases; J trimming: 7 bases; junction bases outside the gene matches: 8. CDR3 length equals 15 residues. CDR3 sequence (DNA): TGTGCCAGCAGCGGGACAGGGTCGACAGTTGAAAAACTGTTTTTT. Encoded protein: CASSGTGSTVEKLFF.

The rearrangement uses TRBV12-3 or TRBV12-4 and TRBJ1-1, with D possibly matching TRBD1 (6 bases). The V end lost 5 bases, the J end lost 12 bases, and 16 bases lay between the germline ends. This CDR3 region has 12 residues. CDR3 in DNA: TGTGCCAGCAGTACAGGGCTCGGAAATTCTTTCTTT. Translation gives CASSTGLGNSFF.

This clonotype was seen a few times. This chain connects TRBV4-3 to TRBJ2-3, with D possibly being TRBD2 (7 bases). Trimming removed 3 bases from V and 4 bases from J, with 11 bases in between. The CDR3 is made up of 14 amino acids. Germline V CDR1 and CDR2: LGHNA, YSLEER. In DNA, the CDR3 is TGCGCCAGCAGCCAGGGGGGGCCCGCAGATACGCAGTATTTT. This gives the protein CASSQGGPADTQYF.

The CDR3 DNA reads TGTGCCAGCAGCCGGGACACAATACAAGAGACCCAGTACTTC. Translating gives CASSRDTIQETQYF. The chain links TRBV12-3 or TRBV12-4 to TRBJ2-5, with D possibly matching TRBD1 (6 bases). The CDR3 contains 14 residues. Trimming left V 6 bases short and J 2 bases short, with 13 bases between.

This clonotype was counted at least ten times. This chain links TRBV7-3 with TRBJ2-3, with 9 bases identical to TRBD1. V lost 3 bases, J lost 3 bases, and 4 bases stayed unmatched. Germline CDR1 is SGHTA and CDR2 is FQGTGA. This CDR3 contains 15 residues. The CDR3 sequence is CASSLTGGGTDTQYF. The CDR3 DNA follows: TGTGCCAGCAGCTTGACAGGGGGTGGTACAGATACGCAGTATTTT. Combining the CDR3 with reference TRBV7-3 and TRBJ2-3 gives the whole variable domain GAGVSQTPSNKVTEKGKYVELRCDPISGHTALYWYRQSLGQGPEFLIYFQGTGAADDSGLPNDRFFAVRPEGSVSTLKIQRTERGDSAVYLCASSLTGGGTDTQYFGPGTRLTVL.

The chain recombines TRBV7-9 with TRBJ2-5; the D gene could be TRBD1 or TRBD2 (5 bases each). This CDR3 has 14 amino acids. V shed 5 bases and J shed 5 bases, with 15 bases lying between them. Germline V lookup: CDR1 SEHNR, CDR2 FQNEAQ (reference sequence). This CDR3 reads CASSDPRGLETQYF. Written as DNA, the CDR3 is TGTGCCAGCAGCGATCCTCGGGGCCTCGAGACCCAGTACTTC.

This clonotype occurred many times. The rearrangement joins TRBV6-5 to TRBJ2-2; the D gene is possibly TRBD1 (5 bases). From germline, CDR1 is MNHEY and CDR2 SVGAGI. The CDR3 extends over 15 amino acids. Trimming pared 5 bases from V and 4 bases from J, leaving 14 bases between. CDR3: CASSGRGLGTGELFF. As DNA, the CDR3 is TGTGCCAGCAGTGGAAGGGGTCTTGGCACCGGGGAGCTGTTTTTT.

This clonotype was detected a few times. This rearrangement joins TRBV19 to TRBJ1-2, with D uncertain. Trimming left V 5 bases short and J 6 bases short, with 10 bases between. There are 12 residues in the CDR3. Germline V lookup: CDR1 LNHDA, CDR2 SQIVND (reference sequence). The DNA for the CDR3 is TGTGCCAGTAGTTGGCCAGGCGATGGCTACACCTTC. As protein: CASSWPGDGYTF.